The 32 T cell receptor beta chains presented below share a single source sample, sequenced in a study of radiation and T cells in renal cell carcinoma. The treatment was: treatment-naive control, cytoreductive nephrectomy. The data were produced by immunoSEQ multiplex PCR, yet TCRdb's version contains in-frame clones alone and is incomplete. Found here are approximately 13,000 clones, around 50% of them singletons; the top ten hold 13%. Sequences were derived from tumor tissue, sampled from a patient whose treatment was nephrectomy without radiotherapy. Source of these receptors: a man aged 45-65 years with renal cell carcinoma.

The chain recombines TRBV6-1 with TRBJ1-2; D is ambiguous. Germline assignment: CDR1 MNHNS and CDR2 SASEGT. The CDR3 has 15 amino acids. The germline V and J ends were trimmed by 4 bases and 0 bases, with 12 bases remaining between them. CDR3 sequence reads: CASSGLSVSNYGYTF. The CDR3 nucleotides read TGTGCCAGCAGTGGACTGTCTGTATCTAACTATGGCTACACCTTC.

The chain carries TRBV10-2 and TRBJ1-2; TRBD1 is a possible D gene (5 bases). The germline gives CDR1 WSHSY, CDR2 SAAADI. V was clipped by 3 bases and J by 1 base, with 12 bases between them. There are 15 residues in the CDR3. DNA of the CDR3: TGCGCCAGCAGTGAAGGAACGAGGGGTAACTATGGCTACACCTTC. Amino acids: CASSEGTRGNYGYTF.

The CDR3 bases are TGTGCCAGCACCCTAGTTGCAGGTTCCTACGAGCAGTACTTC. Its protein product is CASTLVAGSYEQYF. The chain recombines TRBV6-5 with TRBJ2-5, with D uncertain. The J call may not be correct, given that the DNA end is closer to TRBJ2-7. Germline-derived CDR1 and CDR2 are MNHEY and SVGAGI. The CDR3 has 14 residues.

This clone rates as large. The V and J genes are TRBV10-1 and TRBJ2-1, with D possibly TRBD1 on 5 matching bases. Deletions cut 4 bases from V and 6 bases from J, with 10 bases between. CDR3 size: 13 residues. Germline lookup yields CDR1 WNHNN and CDR2 SYGVQD (reference sequence). The CDR3 here is CASSVGAGNEQFF. The CDR3 DNA is TGCGCCAGCAGTGTTGGGGCCGGCAATGAGCAGTTCTTC.

The genes are TRBV14 and TRBJ1-2; unclear D gene. The V gene's germline CDR1 is SGHDN and CDR2 FVKESK. The V end was cut by 4 bases, the J end by 3 bases, with 12 bases between. CDR3 length: 14 amino acids. The CDR3 nucleotides are TGTGCCAGCAGCCTTAACAGTTTTGACTATGGCTACACCTTC. Encoded protein: CASSLNSFDYGYTF. Based on the CDR3 plus reference TRBV14 and TRBJ1-2, the full variable domain is EAGVTQFPSHSVIEKGQTVTLRCDPISGHDNLYWYRRVMGKEIKFLLHFVKESKQDESGMPNNRFLAERTGGTYSTLKVQPAELEDSGVYFCASSLNSFDYGYTFGSGTRLTVV.

The chain recombines TRBV13 with TRBJ2-7; the match to TRBD2 covers 12 bases. The CDR3 totals 15 residues. Germline V gene lookup returns CDR1 PRHDT and CDR2 FYEKMQ (reference sequence). With 4 bases clipped from V and 6 bases from J, the junction kept 7 bases outside the gene matches. In DNA, the CDR3 is TGTGCCAGCAGCTCCATCCTAGCGGGGGGGCTCGAGCAGTACTTC. This gives the protein CASSSILAGGLEQYF.

This clone was recorded a few times. This chain connects TRBV4-1 to TRBJ1-2, with D perhaps TRBD1 (6 bases). This CDR3 spans 14 amino acids. Trimming took off 0 bases at V and 8 bases at J, with 13 bases between the two ends. Looked up from germline, CDR1 is MGHRA and CDR2 is YSYEKL. The CDR3 DNA sequence: TGCGCCAGCAGCCAAGATCGGACAGCGCAAGGCTACACCTTC. As protein: CASSQDRTAQGYTF.

This rearrangement joins TRBV5-8 to TRBJ2-5, with D perhaps being TRBD1 or TRBD2 (5 bases each). The V end lost 6 bases, the J end lost 3 bases, and 21 bases lay between the germline ends. This CDR3 has 16 amino acids. CDR1 and CDR2 (germline): SGHTS, YDEGEE. CDR3 sequence reads: CASIIVESGRKETQYF. CDR3 DNA: TGTGCCAGCATAATCGTTGAATCGGGACGGAAAGAGACCCAGTACTTC.

This clone has only a few counts. The CDR3 spells CASSKGVRGVTEAFF. CDR3 nucleotides: TGTGCCAGCAGCAAAGGAGTAAGAGGGGTCACTGAAGCTTTCTTT. V usage is TRBV21-1 and J usage is TRBJ1-1. TRBV21-1 is a pseudogene. The CDR3 has 15 residues.

This clone was observed a few times. This chain links TRBV15 with TRBJ1-2, with D unclear. Germline assignment: CDR1 LNHNV and CDR2 YYDKDF (reference sequence). The CDR3 runs 13 residues. V shed 4 bases and J shed 2 bases, with 8 bases lying between them. CDR3 protein: CATSIGRNYGYTF. In nucleotides, the CDR3 is TGTGCCACCAGCATCGGACGGAACTATGGCTACACCTTC.

The CDR3: CALQRERDNEQFF. The CDR3 nucleotides are TGTGCCCTCCAGAGGGAGAGGGACAATGAGCAGTTCTTC. This chain links TRBV28 with TRBJ2-1; D is possibly TRBD2 (5 bases). Per germline, CDR1 MDHEN and CDR2 SYDVKM. This CDR3 contains 13 residues. V was shortened by 11 bases and J by 5 bases, with 16 bases between the two germline ends.

The chain links TRBV7-3 to TRBJ2-2; TRBD2 matches 9 bases. Germline V CDR1 and CDR2: SGHTA, FQGTGA. V trimming: 5 bases; J trimming: 6 bases; junction bases outside the gene matches: 4. This CDR3 has 14 amino acids. Here the CDR3 reads CASSRGGAAGELFF. CDR3 in DNA: TGTGCCAGCAGCCGCGGGGGGGCGGCCGGGGAGCTGTTTTTT.

The J gene is TRBJ1-2, the V gene TRBV29-1; TRBD1 matches 8 bases. Per the germline V gene, CDR1 is SQVTM and CDR2 is ANQGSEA. CDR3 length: 14 amino acids. V shed 7 bases, J shed 6 bases, and the junction held 13 bases outside the gene matches. This chain's CDR3 is CSATLLETGDGYTF. As DNA, the CDR3 is TGCAGCGCCACCTTGCTGGAGACAGGGGATGGCTACACCTTC.

V and J are TRBV5-6 and TRBJ1-1; D not certain. CDR1 and CDR2 (germline): SGHDT, YYEEEE. V gave up 2 bases and J gave up 0 bases, with 17 bases separating them. The CDR3 runs 17 residues. The CDR3: CASSFEGRGHMNTEAFF. As DNA, the CDR3 is TGTGCCAGCAGCTTCGAAGGGAGAGGGCACATGAACACTGAAGCTTTCTTT. The full variable domain, in which reference TRBV5-6 and TRBJ1-1 provide the parts outside the CDR3, is DAGVTQSPTHLIKTRGQQVTLRCSPKSGHDTVSWYQQALGQGPQFIFQYYEEEERQRGNFPDRFSGHQFPNYSSELNVNALLLGDSALYLCASSFEGRGHMNTEAFFGQGTRLTVV.

The J gene is TRBJ2-2, the V gene TRBV6-5; D may be TRBD2 (6 bases). This CDR3 region has 14 residues. CDR1 is MNHEY, CDR2 SVGAGI, per germline. Trimming left V 5 bases short and J 1 base short, with 8 bases between. This CDR3 reads CASSLGLNTGELFF. The CDR3, as DNA: TGTGCCAGCAGTCTGGGACTGAACACCGGGGAGCTGTTTTTT.

The chain uses TRBV11-2 and TRBJ2-7; a possible D gene is TRBD2 (7 bases). CDR3 size: 14 residues. Germline V lookup: CDR1 SGHAT, CDR2 FQNNGV. With 5 bases removed from V and 4 bases from J, the gap between germline ends came to 15 bases. CDR3 protein: CASSPAGQTYEQYF. CDR3 sequence (DNA): TGTGCCAGCAGCCCAGCGGGACAAACATACGAGCAGTACTTC.

This rearrangement joins TRBV2 to TRBJ2-1; 12 nucleotides match TRBD2. V dropped 5 bases and J dropped 4; count of bases not matched to a gene: 3. The CDR3 is 15 amino acids. Germline V CDR1 and CDR2: SNHLY, FYNNEI. Here the CDR3 reads CASSTGLAGYNEQFF. DNA of the CDR3: TGTGCCAGCAGTACGGGACTAGCGGGTTACAATGAGCAGTTCTTC.

This clone was seen a handful of times. The V gene is TRBV2, the J gene TRBJ1-2; 7 nucleotides match TRBD1. V was pared by 7 bases and J by 4 bases, with 12 bases of the junction left unmatched. The germline V gene encodes CDR1 SNHLY and CDR2 FYNNEI. The CDR3 length is 15 residues. CDR3 DNA sequence: TGTGCCAGCATTATAAGGGGACAGTTTGGCTATGGCTACACCTTC. This gives the protein CASIIRGQFGYGYTF.

The CDR3, as DNA: TGTGCCAGCAGCTTAAAGGAGGTCGGAAACACCATATATTTT. Translation gives CASSLKEVGNTIYF. This chain connects TRBV11-1 to TRBJ1-3; no reliable D call. The germline V gene encodes CDR1 SGHAT and CDR2 FQDESV (reference sequence). Trimming took off 2 bases at V and 4 bases at J, with 9 bases between the two ends. The length of the CDR3 is 14 residues.

The sample holds a few counts of this clone. J is TRBJ2-6 and V is TRBV10-3; 12 bases are shared with TRBD1. J was trimmed by 4 bases and V by 11 bases; bases with no gene match: 6. Germline lookup yields CDR1 ENHRY and CDR2 SYGVKD. The CDR3 totals 15 residues. The CDR3 reads CASGTGGGGANVLTF. Written as DNA, the CDR3 is TGTGCCTCCGGGACAGGGGGCGGCGGGGCCAACGTCCTGACTTTC.

This chain joins TRBV6-6 and TRBJ1-1; no firm D call. CDR1 and CDR2 (germline): MNHNY, SVGAGI (reference sequence). V was pared by 6 bases and J by 3 bases, with 5 bases between. This CDR3 spans 11 amino acids. CDR3 DNA sequence: TGTGCCAGCAGCCCGGACACTGAAGCTTTCTTT. Translated, it gives CASSPDTEAFF.

This clone was observed a few times. The rearrangement joins TRBV6-1 to TRBJ2-3; 7 bases are a match to TRBD1. The CDR3 covers 14 residues. Germline V CDR1 and CDR2: MNHNS, SASEGT. The trim removed 6 bases at V and 6 bases at J, leaving 9 bases unmatched. CDR3 loop: CASSPRVGGDTQYF. CDR3 DNA sequence: TGTGCCAGCAGCCCTCGAGTAGGGGGCGATACGCAGTATTTT.

The chain uses TRBV10-3 and TRBJ2-1; a weak D match, TRBD2 (6 bases). The CDR3 covers 17 residues. From germline, CDR1 is ENHRY and CDR2 SYGVKD. V was pared by 6 bases and J by 5 bases, with 23 bases between. This CDR3 is CAISPSGGEGWDNEQFF. The DNA of the CDR3 is TGTGCCATCAGCCCCTCTGGCGGGGAAGGGTGGGACAATGAGCAGTTCTTC.

This clone was found a few times. The chain recombines TRBV7-8 with TRBJ2-7; 10 nucleotides match TRBD2. The germline CDR1 and CDR2 sequences are SGHVS and FQNEAQ. The CDR3 loop spans 12 amino acids. The V gene end was trimmed by 1 base and the J gene end by 9 bases; junction bases not matched to a gene: 0. The chain's CDR3 is CASSLERGGQYF. The CDR3 DNA reads TGTGCCAGCAGCTTAGAGCGGGGGGGGCAGTACTTC.

The chain combines TRBV15 with TRBJ2-1; 7 positions agree with TRBD2. CDR1 and CDR2 from the germline V gene are LNHNV and YYDKDF (reference sequence). The CDR3 loop spans 18 amino acids. V was clipped by 3 bases and J by 4 bases; unmatched bases: 15. The CDR3 protein is CATSSLEIWASGYNEQFF. CDR3 bases: TGTGCCACCAGCAGCCTCGAAATCTGGGCTAGCGGATACAATGAGCAGTTCTTC.

The chain links TRBV9 to TRBJ1-4; 9 bases align to TRBD1. From germline, CDR1 is SGDLS and CDR2 YYNGEE. The CDR3 totals 15 residues. With 4 bases clipped from V and 8 bases from J, the junction kept 9 bases outside the gene matches. CDR3 in amino acids: CASSPRDREGEKLFF. The CDR3 DNA reads TGTGCCAGCAGCCCCAGGGACAGGGAAGGAGAAAAACTGTTTTTT.

V usage is TRBV12-5 and J usage is TRBJ1-2; D unclear. The germline gives CDR1 LGHNT, CDR2 FRNRAP. CDR3 length equals 13 residues. The germline V and J ends were trimmed by 1 base and 4 bases, with 7 bases remaining between them. The CDR3 loop reads CASGLDSFYGYTF. The CDR3 DNA reads as TGTGCTAGTGGTTTGGATTCGTTCTATGGCTACACCTTC.

V gene TRBV21-1 combines with J gene TRBJ1-4; the D call TRBD1 from the table was never checked on the DNA. TRBV21-1 counts as a pseudogene. The CDR3 runs 15 residues. CDR3 in DNA: TGTGCCAGCAGCAAGAGGCCGGGACAGAACGAAAAACTGTTTTTT. It is translated as CASSKRPGQNEKLFF.

V usage is TRBV12-5 and J usage is TRBJ1-5; 8 bases agree with TRBD1. The CDR3 totals 15 residues. Germline CDR1 and CDR2: LGHNT and FRNRAP. V was pared by 6 bases and J by 6 bases, with 10 bases of the junction left unmatched. In DNA, the CDR3 is TGTGCTAGTGGCTTGACAGGGGATTTCAGTCAGCCCCAGCATTTT. Translation: CASGLTGDFSQPQHF.

V gene TRBV5-1 combines with J gene TRBJ2-5; maybe TRBD1 (6 bases). The DNA matches TRBJ2-7 better at its end, which makes the J call doubtful. Per germline, CDR1 SGHRS and CDR2 YFSETQ. The CDR3 is made up of 15 amino acids. The chain's CDR3 is CASREEQGFENEQYF. As DNA, the CDR3 is TGCGCCAGCAGAGAGGAACAGGGATTTGAGAACGAGCAGTACTTC.

This sequence joins TRBV10-3 and TRBJ1-5; D unresolved. V lost 1 base to trimming and J lost 3 bases, with 7 bases between them. This CDR3 region has 14 residues. Germline assignment: CDR1 ENHRY and CDR2 SYGVKD. DNA for the CDR3: TGTGCCATCAGTGAGTTGAGGGACAATCAGCCCCAGCATTTT. Translation gives CAISELRDNQPQHF.

Within the sample, this clone is medium-sized. This chain links TRBV5-4 with TRBJ2-2; D is unresolved. CDR3 size: 15 residues. Germline-derived CDR1 and CDR2 are SGHNT and YYREEE (reference sequence). Trimming pared 0 bases from V and 4 bases from J, leaving 10 bases between. CDR3 region: CASSLGAVPTGELFF. CDR3 DNA sequence: TGTGCCAGCAGCTTGGGCGCGGTTCCCACCGGGGAGCTGTTTTTT. Complete variable domain (other parts from reference TRBV5-4 and TRBJ2-2): ETGVTQSPTHLIKTRGQQVTLRCSSQSGHNTVSWYQQALGQGPQFIFQYYREEENGRGNFPPRFSGLQFPNYSSELNVNALELDDSALYLCASSLGAVPTGELFFGEGSRLTVL.